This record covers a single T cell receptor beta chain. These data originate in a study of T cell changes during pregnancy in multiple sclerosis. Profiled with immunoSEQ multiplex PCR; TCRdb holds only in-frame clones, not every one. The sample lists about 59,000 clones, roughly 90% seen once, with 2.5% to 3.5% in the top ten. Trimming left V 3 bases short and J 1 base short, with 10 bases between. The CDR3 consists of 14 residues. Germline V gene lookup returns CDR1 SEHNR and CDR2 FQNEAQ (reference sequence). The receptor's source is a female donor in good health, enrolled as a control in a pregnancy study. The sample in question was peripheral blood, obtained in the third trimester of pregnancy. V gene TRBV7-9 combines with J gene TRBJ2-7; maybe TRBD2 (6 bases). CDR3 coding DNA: TGTGCCAGCAGCTTCTTCGGGGGATCCTACGAGCAGTACTTC. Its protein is CASSFFGGSYEQYF.